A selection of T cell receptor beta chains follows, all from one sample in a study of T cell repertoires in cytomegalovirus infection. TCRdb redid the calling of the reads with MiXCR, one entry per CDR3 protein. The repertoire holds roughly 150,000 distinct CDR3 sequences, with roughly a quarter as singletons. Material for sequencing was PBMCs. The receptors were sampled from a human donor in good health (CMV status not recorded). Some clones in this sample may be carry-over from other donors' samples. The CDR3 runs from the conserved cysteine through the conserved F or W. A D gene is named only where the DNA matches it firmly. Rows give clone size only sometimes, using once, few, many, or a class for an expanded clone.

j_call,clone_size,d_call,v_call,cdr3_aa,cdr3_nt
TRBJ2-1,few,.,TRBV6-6,CASIPGFSYNEQFF,TGTGCCAGCATCCCCGGGTTTTCCTACAATGAGCAGTTCTTC
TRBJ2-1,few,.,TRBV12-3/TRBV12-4,CASSLTAWSFNEQFF,TGTGCCAGCAGTTTGACGGCCTGGTCTTTCAATGAGCAGTTCTTC
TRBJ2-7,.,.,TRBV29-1,CSVTSRTPYEQYF,TGCAGCGTTACTAGCAGGACCCCCTACGAGCAGTACTTC
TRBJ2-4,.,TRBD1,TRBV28,CASLQGLGNIQYF,TGTGCCAGCCTACAGGGGTTGGGAAACATTCAGTACTTC
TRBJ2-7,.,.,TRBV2,CASSEAILRDVREQYF,TGTGCCAGCAGTGAAGCGATCTTAAGAGACGTGAGGGAGCAGTACTTC
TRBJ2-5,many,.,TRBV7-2,CASSLRGTQYF,TGTGCCAGCAGCCTCCGGGGGACCCAGTACTTC
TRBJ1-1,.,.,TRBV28,CASRRGSEAFF,TGTGCCAGCAGGAGGGGGTCTGAAGCTTTCTTT
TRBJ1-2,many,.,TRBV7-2,CASSVRAGPAIYGYTF,TGTGCCAGCAGCGTCCGCGCGGGACCTGCCATCTATGGCTACACCTTC
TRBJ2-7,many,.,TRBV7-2,CASKQPGGLAAYEQYF,TGTGCCAGCAAGCAGCCTGGTGGGCTAGCTGCCTACGAGCAGTACTTC
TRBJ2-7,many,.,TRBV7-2,CASSLATKGEQYF,TGTGCCAGCAGCTTAGCGACCAAAGGCGAGCAGTACTTC
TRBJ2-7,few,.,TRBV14,CASNEGGYEQYF,TGTGCCAGTAATGAGGGGGGGTACGAGCAGTACTTC
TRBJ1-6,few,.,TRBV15,CATSRDEVAPLHF,TGTGCCACCAGCAGAGACGAGGTAGCACCCCTCCACTTT
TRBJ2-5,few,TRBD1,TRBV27,CASSLTGTGAQYF,TGTGCCAGCAGTCTAACCGGGACAGGGGCCCAGTACTTC
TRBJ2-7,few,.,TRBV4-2,CASSQQDGYEQYF,TGTGCCAGCAGCCAACAGGACGGATACGAGCAGTACTTC